These T cell receptor beta chains were read from a single sample in a study of T-cell reconstitution after alpha-beta-depleted transplantation in children. In TCRdb, the PCR reads were re-called with MiXCR into one record per CDR3 protein. The table lists some 200,000 distinct CDR3 sequences, 6.3% of them singletons. Sequences were derived from PBMCs, sampled before TCRalphabeta/CD19-depleted stem cell transplant. All receptors derive from a girl under three years old with combined immunodeficiency, due to receive a stem cell transplant. The CDR3 runs from the conserved cysteine through the conserved F or W. The D gene is left open where the match is weak. Where a row states a size, it is once, few, many or the class of an expanded clone; other rows omit it.

TRBJ2-3 . many TRBV18 CASSPPQIWTQYF TGTGCCAGCTCACCACCCCAGATATGGACGCAGTATTTT
TRBJ2-1 . many TRBV20-1 CSAREEYYNEQFF TGCAGTGCTAGAGAAGAATACTACAATGAGCAGTTCTTC
TRBJ2-1 . many TRBV12-3/TRBV12-4 CASSAATYNEQFF TGTGCCAGCAGTGCTGCGACCTACAATGAGCAGTTCTTC
TRBJ2-3 TRBD2 . TRBV6-1 CASSPTPPGGQADTQYF TGTGCCAGCAGTCCGACTCCCCCGGGGGGGCAAGCGGATACGCAGTATTTT
TRBJ1-1 . many TRBV5-1 CASSFLGGLLAFF TGCGCCAGCAGCTTTCTCGGGGGTCTGCTAGCTTTCTTT
TRBJ2-5 . many TRBV25-1 CASSEWDLQETQYF TGTGCCAGCAGTGAATGGGACTTACAAGAGACCCAGTACTTC
TRBJ2-2 TRBD1 many TRBV7-6 CASSLGTGVATGELFF TGTGCCAGCAGCTTAGGAACAGGGGTTGCCACCGGGGAGCTGTTTTTT
TRBJ1-5 TRBD1 many TRBV23-1 CASSQLNRGQHQPQHF TGCGCCAGCAGTCAATTGAACAGGGGGCAGCATCAGCCCCAGCATTTT
TRBJ2-1 TRBD2 many TRBV6-1 CASSHAGTSDEQFF TGTGCCAGCAGTCATGCTGGGACTAGCGATGAGCAGTTCTTC
TRBJ2-7 . . TRBV6-2/TRBV6-3 CASSYTGIGEQYF TGTGCCAGCAGTTATACAGGGATTGGCGAGCAGTACTTC
TRBJ2-3 . many TRBV29-1 CSVEDLGSWDTQYF TGCAGCGTTGAAGACCTAGGGTCATGGGATACGCAGTATTTT
TRBJ2-1 TRBD2 many TRBV2 CASKSAGAYNEQFF TGTGCCAGCAAATCGGCGGGGGCCTACAATGAGCAGTTCTTC
TRBJ2-5 . many TRBV12-3/TRBV12-4 CASSPELQETQYF TGTGCCAGCAGTCCAGAGCTACAAGAGACCCAGTACTTC
TRBJ1-1 . many TRBV29-1 CSVVGAKLNTEAFF TGCAGCGTTGTGGGGGCAAAACTGAACACTGAAGCTTTCTTT
TRBJ2-2 TRBD2 many TRBV29-1 CSVASGGDPNTGELFF TGCAGCGTTGCTAGCGGGGGGGACCCGAACACCGGGGAGCTGTTTTTT
TRBJ2-7 . many TRBV20-1 CSAPIRYEQYF TGCAGTGCTCCGATCCGGTACGAGCAGTACTTC
TRBJ2-7 . . TRBV5-6 CASSSEWYEQYF TGTGCCAGCAGCTCAGAATGGTACGAGCAGTACTTC
TRBJ1-2 . many TRBV4-1 CASSQDGWFGYTF TGCGCCAGCAGCCAAGATGGTTGGTTCGGCTACACCTTC
TRBJ1-2 . . TRBV6-1 CASTGRGRDGYTF TGTGCCAGCACCGGGAGGGGACGTGATGGCTACACCTTC
TRBJ1-6 . many TRBV20-1 CSARDGHNYNSPLHF TGCAGTGCTAGAGATGGTCACAACTATAATTCACCCCTCCACTTT
TRBJ1-2 . few TRBV12-3/TRBV12-4 CASSLGSYGYTF TGTGCCAGCAGTTTGGGCAGCTATGGCTACACCTTC
TRBJ2-7 TRBD1 many TRBV4-3 CASSPRTGNYEQYF TGCGCCAGCAGCCCCCGGACAGGGAATTACGAGCAGTACTTC
TRBJ2-1 TRBD2 many TRBV4-3 CASSQDHSGGPQFF TGCGCCAGCAGCCAAGATCATAGCGGGGGGCCCCAGTTCTTC
TRBJ1-2 TRBD1 few TRBV4-2 CASSQSKGGRYTF TGTGCCAGCAGCCAAAGTAAAGGGGGCCGCTACACCTTC
TRBJ2-7 TRBD2 many TRBV6-2/TRBV6-3 CASSYGTSGNKQYF TGTGCCAGCAGTTACGGGACTAGCGGGAACAAGCAGTACTTC
TRBJ2-2 . many TRBV11-2 CASSLSTNTGELFF TGTGCCAGCAGCCTATCTACGAACACCGGGGAGCTGTTTTTT
TRBJ2-7 . . TRBV20-1 CSASEEAYEQYF TGCAGTGCGTCAGAGGAGGCCTACGAGCAGTACTTC
TRBJ2-3 TRBD1 few TRBV7-9 CASSFGQGSTDTQYF TGTGCCAGCAGCTTCGGACAGGGGAGCACAGATACGCAGTATTTT
TRBJ2-7 . . TRBV10-3 CAISESPRVVDSYEQYF TGTGCCATCAGTGAATCCCCTAGGGTAGTCGACTCCTACGAGCAGTACTTC
TRBJ2-1 TRBD2 . TRBV6-2/TRBV6-3 CASSYSPPSGFINEQFF TGTGCCAGCAGTTACTCCCCCCCTAGCGGGTTTATAAATGAGCAGTTCTTC
TRBJ2-5 . few TRBV19 CASSESPETQYF TGTGCCAGTAGTGAGTCTCCGGAGACCCAGTACTTC
TRBJ2-1 . few TRBV2 CASSDPPSVRDEQFF TGTGCCAGCAGTGATCCACCCAGTGTGAGGGATGAGCAGTTCTTC
TRBJ2-1 TRBD1 many TRBV12-3/TRBV12-4 CASSNRGRGEQFF TGTGCCAGCAGTAACAGGGGGCGCGGTGAGCAGTTCTTC
TRBJ2-2 TRBD1 many TRBV29-1 CSVEDRDRGPGELFF TGCAGCGTTGAAGATCGGGACAGGGGCCCCGGGGAGCTGTTTTTT
TRBJ2-1 TRBD2 many TRBV7-2 CASSFGTSGRAYNEQFF TGTGCCAGCAGCTTTGGGACTAGCGGGAGGGCTTACAATGAGCAGTTCTTC
TRBJ2-7 . many TRBV29-1 CSVEAPGQVTYEQYF TGCAGCGTTGAAGCCCCTGGTCAGGTTACCTACGAGCAGTACTTC
TRBJ2-3 . many TRBV7-2 CASSYRTAYFSTDTQYF TGTGCCAGCAGCTACCGGACAGCCTACTTTTCCACAGATACGCAGTATTTT
TRBJ2-5 . . TRBV29-1 CSGGLDGVVETQYF TGCAGCGGGGGGCTTGACGGGGTCGTGGAGACCCAGTACTTC
TRBJ2-7 . many TRBV7-9 CASSSQGSAFYEQYF TGTGCCAGCAGCTCCCAGGGAAGTGCGTTCTACGAGCAGTACTTC
TRBJ2-7 . many TRBV20-1 CSAGGTALYEQYF TGCAGTGCTGGGGGGACAGCGCTGTACGAGCAGTACTTC
TRBJ2-5 . . TRBV13 CASSSGLPETQYF TGTGCCAGCAGCTCCGGACTCCCAGAGACCCAGTACTTC
TRBJ1-1 . . TRBV20-1 CSAMKTDNTEAFF TGCAGTGCCATGAAGACGGATAACACTGAAGCTTTCTTT
TRBJ1-1 . many TRBV27 CASSFGGTTEAFF TGTGCCAGCAGTTTTGGGGGAACAACTGAAGCTTTCTTT
TRBJ2-7 TRBD2 many TRBV7-2 CASRQGLANYEQYF TGTGCCAGCAGACAGGGACTAGCGAACTACGAGCAGTACTTC
TRBJ2-3 TRBD2 many TRBV7-2 CASSSIRTSVRDTQYF TGTGCCAGCAGCTCCATAAGAACTAGCGTGAGAGATACGCAGTATTTT
TRBJ2-5 . . TRBV5-1 CASSLVARLAETQYF TGCGCCAGCAGCTTGGTTGCCAGGCTGGCCGAGACCCAGTACTTC
TRBJ2-7 TRBD1 many TRBV30 CAWSVSWTGEQYF TGTGCCTGGAGTGTAAGTTGGACAGGGGAGCAGTACTTC
TRBJ2-3 TRBD1 many TRBV24-1 CATSDHYRDSVASSTDTQYF TGTGCCACCAGTGATCACTACCGGGACAGCGTAGCCTCTAGCACAGATACGCAGTATTTT
TRBJ2-3 TRBD2 many TRBV15 CATSSGGAPDTQYF TGTGCCACCAGCAGCGGGGGGGCACCAGATACGCAGTATTTT
TRBJ2-1 . . TRBV7-9 CASSLGPRLSKNEQFF TGTGCCAGCAGCTTAGGCCCCCGGCTATCCAAAAATGAGCAGTTCTTC
TRBJ2-3 . many TRBV6-6 CASSHSSHTQYF TGTGCCAGCAGTCACAGCTCCCATACGCAGTATTTT
TRBJ2-3 . . TRBV20-1 CCARERNRLGKADTQYF TGCTGCGCTAGAGAAAGAAACCGTTTGGGGAAAGCAGATACGCAGTATTTT
TRBJ2-3 TRBD2 many TRBV24-1 CATSEGGGTDTQYF TGTGCCACCAGTGAGGGGGGGGGCACAGATACGCAGTATTTT
TRBJ2-1 TRBD1 few TRBV24-1 CATRDRGYNEQFF TGTGCCACCAGGGACAGGGGCTACAATGAGCAGTTCTTC
TRBJ2-1 . . TRBV4-1 CASSQYPGLDSYNEQFF TGCGCCAGCAGCCAGTATCCGGGACTGGACTCCTACAATGAGCAGTTCTTC